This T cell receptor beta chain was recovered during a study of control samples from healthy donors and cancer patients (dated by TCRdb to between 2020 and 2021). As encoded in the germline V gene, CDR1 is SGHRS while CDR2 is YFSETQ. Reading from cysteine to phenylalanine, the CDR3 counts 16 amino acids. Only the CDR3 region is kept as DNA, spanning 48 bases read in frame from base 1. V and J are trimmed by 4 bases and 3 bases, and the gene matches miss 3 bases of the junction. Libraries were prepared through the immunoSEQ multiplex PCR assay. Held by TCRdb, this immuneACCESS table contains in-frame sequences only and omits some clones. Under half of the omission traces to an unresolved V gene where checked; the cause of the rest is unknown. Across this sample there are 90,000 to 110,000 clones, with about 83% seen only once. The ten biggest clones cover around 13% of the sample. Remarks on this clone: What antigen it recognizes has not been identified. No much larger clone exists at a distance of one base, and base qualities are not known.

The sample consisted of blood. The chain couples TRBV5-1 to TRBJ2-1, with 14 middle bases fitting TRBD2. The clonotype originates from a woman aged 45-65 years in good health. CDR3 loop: CASSRTSGRYYNEQFF. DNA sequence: TGCGCCAGCAGCAGGACTAGCGGGAGGTACTACAATGAGCAGTTCTTC.